The 20 T cell receptor beta chains in this list originate from one sample, sequenced in a study of shared clonotypes between healthy human individuals. Only in-frame clones appear in the TCRdb table, and some are missing; sequencing was by immunoSEQ multiplex PCR. The sample includes roughly 2.2 million clones, 85% to 95% seen only once; the top ten take about 0.36%. Sequenced: naive CD4+ T cells from PBMCs. Subset of the sample: CD45RA+ positively selected. The receptors here all came from a man younger than 35 in good health. Some clones in this sample may be carry-over from other donors' samples.

The V gene is TRBV5-1, the J gene TRBJ1-5; D remains ambiguous. The CDR3 runs 13 residues. V gave up 1 base and J gave up 5 bases, with 7 bases separating them. The germline CDR1 and CDR2 sequences are SGHRS and YFSETQ. The CDR3 protein is CASSLKEDQPQHF. The CDR3 DNA sequence: TGCGCCAGCAGCTTGAAGGAGGATCAGCCCCAGCATTTT.

The chain is built from TRBV6-6 and TRBJ2-7; 7 bases are a match to TRBD2. The CDR3 is 16 residues long. V dropped 2 bases and J dropped 0; count of bases not matched to a gene: 7. Germline V lookup: CDR1 MNHNY, CDR2 SVGAGI (reference sequence). DNA of the CDR3: TGTGCCAGCAGTTACCTTCCTAGCGGCCGCTCCTACGAGCAGTACTTC. Its translation: CASSYLPSGRSYEQYF.

About this clone: The sample holds other DNA sequences that translate to the same CDR3. V usage is TRBV11-3 and J usage is TRBJ2-1; TRBD1 matches 8 bases. CDR3 length: 16 residues. The germline V gene has CDR1 SGHNT and CDR2 YENEEA. Trimming at V came to 0 bases and at J to 4 bases, leaving 5 bases not matched to a gene. The CDR3 region is CASSLEGTGAYNEQFF. Here the CDR3 DNA reads TGTGCCAGCAGCTTAGAGGGGACAGGCGCTTACAATGAGCAGTTCTTC.

The chain is built from TRBV18 and TRBJ2-1; maybe TRBD1 (6 bases). In germline, CDR1 is KGHSH, CDR2 LQKENI. Trimming removed 6 bases from V and 5 bases from J, with 17 bases in between. This CDR3 is 15 amino acids long. The CDR3 is CASSTRAGAHNEQFF. The CDR3 coding sequence is TGTGCCAGCTCGACCAGGGCAGGGGCCCACAATGAGCAGTTCTTC.

V is TRBV7-9 and J is TRBJ2-5, with 7 positions matching TRBD1. The CDR3 extends over 13 amino acids. Germline V gene data show CDR1 as SEHNR and CDR2 as FQNEAQ (reference sequence). The V gene end was trimmed by 5 bases and the J gene end by 7 bases; junction bases not matched to a gene: 7. The CDR3 protein is CASSVQGKVTQYF. DNA of the CDR3: TGTGCCAGCAGCGTACAGGGGAAGGTGACCCAGTACTTC.

This chain connects TRBV30 to TRBJ1-1; no reliable D call. The V gene lost 3 bases and the J gene lost 0 bases, with 5 bases spanning the gap. Germline V lookup: CDR1 GTSNPN, CDR2 SVGIG (reference sequence). This CDR3 has 12 residues. In DNA form, the CDR3 reads TGTGCCTGGAGACGGCTGAACACTGAAGCTTTCTTT. Amino acids: CAWRRLNTEAFF.

The CDR3 bases are TGTGCCATCAGTGACCCGAGTTCCGGGGGCGATGGCTACACCTTC. Translating it yields CAISDPSSGGDGYTF. This rearrangement joins TRBV10-3 to TRBJ1-2; a weak D match, TRBD1 (6 bases). Trimming stripped 3 bases from V and 6 bases from J, with 17 bases between. The CDR3 is made up of 15 amino acids. Germline CDR1 is ENHRY and CDR2 is SYGVKD.

V is TRBV4-1 and J is TRBJ2-3; tentatively, D is TRBD2 (6 bases). Trimming removed 4 bases from V and 0 bases from J, with 20 bases in between. CDR3 length equals 18 residues. Germline CDR1 and CDR2: MGHRA and YSYEKL. The CDR3 sequence is CASSRDLRGRASTDTQYF. The CDR3 nucleotides are TGCGCCAGCAGCCGGGACTTGCGGGGCCGTGCTAGCACAGATACGCAGTATTTT.

This clone has only one observation. Here the CDR3 DNA reads TGTGCCAGCAGCCAGACAGGGTCAGATACGCAGTATTTT. The encoded protein is CASSQTGSDTQYF. The chain combines TRBV5-4 with TRBJ2-3; 7 bases agree with TRBD1. After removal of 4 bases from V and 4 bases from J, the junction contained 3 bases not matched to a gene. There are 13 residues in the CDR3. Germline V gene lookup returns CDR1 SGHNT and CDR2 YYREEE (reference sequence).

The chain employs TRBV5-1 and TRBJ2-5; 7 bases agree with TRBD1. CDR1 and CDR2 (germline): SGHRS, YFSETQ. J gave up 2 bases and V 3 bases, and 4 bases lay outside the gene matches. The CDR3 sequence is 14 residues long. The CDR3 bases are TGCGCCAGCAGCTATACAGGGGATCAAGAGACCCAGTACTTC. This encodes CASSYTGDQETQYF.

The gene calls are TRBV9 and TRBJ1-4; D uncertain. The germline CDR1 and CDR2 sequences are SGDLS and YYNGEE. CDR3 length equals 11 residues. V was clipped by 0 bases and J by 10 bases, with 4 bases between them. The DNA for the CDR3 is TGTGCCAGCAGCGTAGGTGGAAAACTGTTTTTT. It is translated as CASSVGGKLFF.

The rearrangement joins TRBV7-2 to TRBJ2-5; D might be TRBD1 (5 bases). The V gene lost 2 bases and the J gene lost 7 bases, with 17 bases spanning the gap. The CDR3 totals 15 residues. Germline CDR1 and CDR2: SGHTA and FQGNSA. The CDR3 is CASSLPGRWGLTQYF. In nucleotides, the CDR3 is TGTGCCAGCAGCTTACCGGGCCGGTGGGGCCTGACCCAGTACTTC.

This chain uses TRBV7-9 with TRBJ2-2; D is perhaps TRBD2 (5 bases). The CDR3 runs 15 residues. The V gene's germline CDR1 is SEHNR and CDR2 FQNEAQ (reference sequence). Trimming pared 0 bases from V and 2 bases from J, leaving 7 bases between. The CDR3 spells CASSLARANTGELFF. CDR3 coding DNA: TGTGCCAGCAGCTTAGCGAGGGCCAACACCGGGGAGCTGTTTTTT.

CDR3 nucleotides: TGTGCCAGTAGTATAAGACAGGGGTACTTCAATCAGCCCCAGCATTTT. It encodes CASSIRQGYFNQPQHF. The rearrangement uses TRBV19 and TRBJ1-5; 8 nucleotides line up with TRBD1. This CDR3 spans 16 amino acids. The germline V gene encodes CDR1 LNHDA and CDR2 SQIVND (reference sequence). V lost 2 bases, J lost 3 bases, and 6 bases stayed unmatched.

The chain links TRBV28 to TRBJ2-2; D might be TRBD2 (6 bases). Germline V gene lookup returns CDR1 MDHEN and CDR2 SYDVKM. The CDR3 length is 15 residues. V lost 8 bases to trimming and J lost 5 bases, with 18 bases between them. CDR3 sequence (DNA): TGTGCCAGCCAAACCGGGAGTCGGGGGACCGGGGAGCTGTTTTTT. Its translation: CASQTGSRGTGELFF. Filled out from reference TRBV28 and TRBJ2-2, the complete variable domain reads DVKVTQSSRYLVKRTGEKVFLECVQDMDHENMFWYRQDPGLGLRLIYFSYDVKMKEKGDIPEGYSVSREKKERFSLILESASTNQTSMYLCASQTGSRGTGELFFGEGSRLTVL.

With regard to this clone: The sample has other DNA sequences that encode this CDR3 too. This chain joins TRBV7-8 and TRBJ1-1; D not resolved. The V end was cut by 1 base, the J end by 5 bases, with 5 bases between. CDR3 length equals 12 residues. CDR1 is SGHVS and CDR2 is FQNEAQ in the germline V gene. The CDR3 coding sequence is TGTGCCAGCAGCTTAGGGAGAACTGAAGCTTTCTTT. Encoded protein: CASSLGRTEAFF.

The chain recombines TRBV28 with TRBJ1-3; 7 nucleotides agree with TRBD1. Trimming took 5 bases from V and 1 from J; bases not matched to a gene: 11. Germline loops: CDR1 MDHEN, CDR2 SYDVKM. The CDR3 loop spans 17 amino acids. The CDR3 sequence is CASSLRQGIVSGNTIYF. For the CDR3, the DNA is TGTGCCAGCAGTCTAAGACAGGGAATCGTATCTGGAAACACCATATATTTT.

The chain employs TRBV15 and TRBJ2-1, with D unresolved. Germline lookup yields CDR1 LNHNV and CDR2 YYDKDF (reference sequence). The ends were cut back, 1 base at V and 7 bases at J, with 5 bases in the middle. The length of the CDR3 is 12 residues. The CDR3 DNA sequence: TGTGCCACCAGCAGAGCCAGGAATGAGCAGTTCTTC. Translating gives CATSRARNEQFF.

The chain has TRBV4-2 and TRBJ1-3, with unresolved D. This CDR3 has 17 amino acids. The V gene lost 4 bases and the J gene lost 7 bases, with 23 bases spanning the gap. Per germline, CDR1 LGHNA and CDR2 YNFKEQ. CDR3 amino acids: CASSPRRGTGERNTIYF. CDR3 DNA sequence: TGTGCCAGCAGCCCCCGCCGAGGCACTGGTGAACGGAACACCATATATTTT.

The chain combines TRBV4-3 with TRBJ2-6; possible D gene TRBD1, 5 bases. V was pared by 4 bases and J by 2 bases, with 18 bases between. The CDR3 sequence is 18 residues long. CDR1 and CDR2 (germline): LGHNA, YSLEER. CDR3 sequence: CASSPILTTAPGANVLTF. CDR3 sequence (DNA): TGCGCCAGCAGCCCCATACTTACGACAGCCCCTGGGGCCAACGTCCTGACTTTC.